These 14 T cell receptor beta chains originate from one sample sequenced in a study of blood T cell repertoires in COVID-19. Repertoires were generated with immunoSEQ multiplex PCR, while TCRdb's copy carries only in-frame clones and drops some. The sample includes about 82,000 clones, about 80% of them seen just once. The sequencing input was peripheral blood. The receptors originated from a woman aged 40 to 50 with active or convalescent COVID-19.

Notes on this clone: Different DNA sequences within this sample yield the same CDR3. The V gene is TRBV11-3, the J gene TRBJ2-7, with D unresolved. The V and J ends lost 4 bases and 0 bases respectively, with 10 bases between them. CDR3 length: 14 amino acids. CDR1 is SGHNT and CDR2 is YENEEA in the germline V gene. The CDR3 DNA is TGTGCCAGCAGCTACCGACTCTTCTCCTACGAGCAGTACTTC. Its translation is CASSYRLFSYEQYF.

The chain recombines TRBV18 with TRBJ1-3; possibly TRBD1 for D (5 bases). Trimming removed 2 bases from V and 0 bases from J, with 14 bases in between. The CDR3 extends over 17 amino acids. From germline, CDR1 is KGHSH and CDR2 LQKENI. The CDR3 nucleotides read TGTGCCAGCTCACCAGGCGGCGGGACTCACTCTGGAAACACCATATATTTT. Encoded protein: CASSPGGGTHSGNTIYF.

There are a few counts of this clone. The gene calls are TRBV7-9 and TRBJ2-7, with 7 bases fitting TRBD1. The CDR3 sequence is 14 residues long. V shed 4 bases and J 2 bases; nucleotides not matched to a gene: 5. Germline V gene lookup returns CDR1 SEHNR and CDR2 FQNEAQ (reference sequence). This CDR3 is CASSSWDSAYEQYF. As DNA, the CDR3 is TGTGCCAGCAGCTCTTGGGACAGCGCCTACGAGCAGTACTTC.

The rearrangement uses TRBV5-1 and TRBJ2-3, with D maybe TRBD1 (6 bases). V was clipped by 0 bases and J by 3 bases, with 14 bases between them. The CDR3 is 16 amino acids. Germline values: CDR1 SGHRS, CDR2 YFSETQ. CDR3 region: CASSLGGRGRTDTQYF. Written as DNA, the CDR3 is TGCGCCAGCAGCTTGGGGGGCAGGGGTCGGACAGATACGCAGTATTTT.

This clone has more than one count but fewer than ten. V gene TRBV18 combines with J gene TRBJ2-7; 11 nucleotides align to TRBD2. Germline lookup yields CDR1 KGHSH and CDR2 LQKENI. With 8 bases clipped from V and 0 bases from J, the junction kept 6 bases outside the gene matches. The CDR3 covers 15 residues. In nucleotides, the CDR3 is TGTGCCAGCAGATCTAGCGGGGGGCCCTCCTACGAGCAGTACTTC. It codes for CASRSSGGPSYEQYF.

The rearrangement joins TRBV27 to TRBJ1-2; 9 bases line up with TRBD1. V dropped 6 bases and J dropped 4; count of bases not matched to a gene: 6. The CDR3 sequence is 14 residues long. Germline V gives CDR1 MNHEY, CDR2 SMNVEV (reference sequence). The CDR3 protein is CASSPDRGTYGYTF. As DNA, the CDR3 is TGTGCCAGCAGCCCGGACAGGGGAACCTATGGCTACACCTTC.

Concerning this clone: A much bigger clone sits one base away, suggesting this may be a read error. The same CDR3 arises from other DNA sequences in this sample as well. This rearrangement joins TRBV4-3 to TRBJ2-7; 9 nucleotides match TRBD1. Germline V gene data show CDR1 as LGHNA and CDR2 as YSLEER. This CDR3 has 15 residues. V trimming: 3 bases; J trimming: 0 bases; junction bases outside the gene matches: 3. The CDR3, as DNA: TGCGCCAGCAGCCAGGGGACAGGGAGCTCCTACGAGCAGTACTTC. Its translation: CASSQGTGSSYEQYF.

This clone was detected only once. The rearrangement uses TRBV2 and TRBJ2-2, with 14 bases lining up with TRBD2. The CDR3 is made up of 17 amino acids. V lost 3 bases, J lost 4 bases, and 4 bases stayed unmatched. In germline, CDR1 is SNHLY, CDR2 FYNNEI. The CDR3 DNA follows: TGTGCCAGCAGTGAGGGACTAGCGGGAGTAGGCACCGGGGAGCTGTTTTTT. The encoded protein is CASSEGLAGVGTGELFF.

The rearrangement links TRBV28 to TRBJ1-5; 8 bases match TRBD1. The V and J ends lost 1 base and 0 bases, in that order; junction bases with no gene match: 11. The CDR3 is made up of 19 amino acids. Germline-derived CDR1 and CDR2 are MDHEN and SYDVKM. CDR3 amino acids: CASSLLARGLGNSNQPQHF. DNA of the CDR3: TGTGCCAGCAGTTTATTGGCCAGGGGGCTTGGGAATAGCAATCAGCCCCAGCATTTT.

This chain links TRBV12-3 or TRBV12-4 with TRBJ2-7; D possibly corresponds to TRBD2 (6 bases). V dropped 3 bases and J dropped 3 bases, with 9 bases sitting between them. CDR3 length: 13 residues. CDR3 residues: CASSFGDFYEQYF. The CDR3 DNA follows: TGTGCCAGCAGTTTTGGGGACTTCTACGAGCAGTACTTC.

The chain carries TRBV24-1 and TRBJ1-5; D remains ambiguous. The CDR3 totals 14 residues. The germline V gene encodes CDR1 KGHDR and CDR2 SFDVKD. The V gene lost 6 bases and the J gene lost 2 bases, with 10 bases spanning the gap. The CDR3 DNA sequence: TGTGCCACCAGTACACGGCAGGGCAATCAGCCCCAGCATTTT. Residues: CATSTRQGNQPQHF.

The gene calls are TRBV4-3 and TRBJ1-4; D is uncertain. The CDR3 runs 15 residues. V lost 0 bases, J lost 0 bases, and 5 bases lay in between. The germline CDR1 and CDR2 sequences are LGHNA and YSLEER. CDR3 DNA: TGCGCCAGCAGCCAAGAACCAGCAACTAATGAAAAACTGTTTTTT. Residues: CASSQEPATNEKLFF.

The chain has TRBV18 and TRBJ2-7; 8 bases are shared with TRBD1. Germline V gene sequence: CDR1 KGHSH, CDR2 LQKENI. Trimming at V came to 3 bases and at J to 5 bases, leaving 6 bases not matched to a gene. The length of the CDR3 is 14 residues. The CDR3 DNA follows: TGTGCCAGCTCACCCGGGACAGGTACTCACGAGCAGTACTTC. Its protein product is CASSPGTGTHEQYF.

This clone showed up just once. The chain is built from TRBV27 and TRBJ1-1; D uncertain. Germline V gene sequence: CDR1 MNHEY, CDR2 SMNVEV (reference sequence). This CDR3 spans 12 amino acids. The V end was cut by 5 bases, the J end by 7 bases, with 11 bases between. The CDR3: CASSPTSGEAFF. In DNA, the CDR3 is TGTGCCAGCAGTCCGACATCAGGTGAAGCTTTCTTT.